Each of the 28 T cell receptor beta chains below was sequenced from the same sample in a study of blood T cell repertoires in COVID-19. TCRdb's table, derived via immunoSEQ multiplex PCR, lists solely in-frame clones and lacks some. The sample shows around 60,000 clones, 85% to 90% of them seen only once. Input material: peripheral blood. All receptors derive from a human donor with active COVID-19. The donor label of this sample is uncertain.

The chain employs TRBV19 and TRBJ1-6; possibly TRBD1 for D (5 bases). The germline V and J ends were trimmed by 7 bases and 8 bases, with 9 bases remaining between them. The CDR3 is 12 residues long. Germline assignment: CDR1 LNHDA and CDR2 SQIVND (reference sequence). The CDR3 coding sequence is TGTGCCAGTAAAGTAGGGGATTCACCCCTCCACTTT. This translates into CASKVGDSPLHF.

The chain combines TRBV5-4 with TRBJ2-1; 9 bases are a match to TRBD2. Germline V lookup: CDR1 SGHNT, CDR2 YYREEE (reference sequence). This CDR3 region has 15 residues. The V and J ends lost 4 bases and 8 bases, in that order; junction bases with no gene match: 10. The CDR3 sequence: CASSRVAGDRDEQFF. The CDR3 DNA is TGTGCCAGCAGCCGGGTAGCGGGAGATAGAGATGAGCAGTTCTTC.

This chain's CDR3 is CASSLGSPYEQYF. The CDR3 nucleotides read TGTGCCAGCAGTTTGGGCAGCCCCTACGAGCAGTACTTC. The chain recombines TRBV27 with TRBJ2-7, with D unresolved. The CDR3 is 13 residues long. Germline assignment: CDR1 MNHEY and CDR2 SMNVEV (reference sequence). The ends were cut back, 3 bases at V and 2 bases at J, with 8 bases in the middle.

The rearrangement joins TRBV11-3 to TRBJ2-7; D not resolved. The CDR3 spans 13 residues. Germline CDR1 reads SGHNT; CDR2 reads YENEEA. V dropped 3 bases and J dropped 0 bases, with 6 bases sitting between them. The CDR3 is CASSFHSSYEQYF. DNA of the CDR3: TGTGCCAGCAGCTTTCACAGCTCCTACGAGCAGTACTTC.

The chain has TRBV4-3 and TRBJ1-1; D perhaps matches TRBD1 (5 bases). This CDR3 is 14 amino acids long. The V and J ends lost 4 bases and 1 base respectively, with 10 bases between them. Per the germline V gene, CDR1 is LGHNA and CDR2 is YSLEER. The CDR3 nucleotides read TGCGCCAGCAGCCCCCCAGGACAGAACACTGAAGCTTTCTTT. Amino acids: CASSPPGQNTEAFF.

The chain uses TRBV7-3 and TRBJ2-2, with D possibly being TRBD1 (6 bases). CDR1 and CDR2 from the germline V gene are SGHTA and FQGTGA. The CDR3 sequence is 15 residues long. V was shortened by 4 bases and J by 1 base, with 10 bases between the two germline ends. Written as DNA, the CDR3 is TGTGCCAGCAGCTCCAGAGGGGGGAACACCGGGGAGCTGTTTTTT. Translation gives CASSSRGGNTGELFF.

The V and J genes are TRBV7-2 and TRBJ2-7, with D possibly matching TRBD2 (6 bases). V was pared by 0 bases and J by 1 base, with 13 bases between. In germline, CDR1 is SGHTA, CDR2 FQGNSA. CDR3 length: 16 amino acids. Here the CDR3 reads CASSLALARRSYEQYF. Here the CDR3 DNA reads TGTGCCAGCAGCTTAGCGCTAGCGAGGAGGTCCTACGAGCAGTACTTC. The variable domain in full, completed from reference TRBV7-2 and TRBJ2-7, reads GAGVSQSPSNKVTEKGKDVELRCDPISGHTALYWYRQSLGQGLEFLIYFQGNSAPDKSGLPSDRFSAERTGGSVSTLTIQRTQQEDSAVYLCASSLALARRSYEQYFGPGTRLTVT.

The J gene is TRBJ1-1, the V gene TRBV29-1; D remains unclear. The germline V and J ends were trimmed by 3 bases and 1 base, with 9 bases remaining between them. The CDR3 contains 13 residues. Germline V gives CDR1 SQVTM, CDR2 ANQGSEA. DNA for the CDR3: TGCAGCGTTGACCCTAGGCAGAACACTGAAGCTTTCTTT. Translation gives CSVDPRQNTEAFF.

This sequence joins TRBV5-1 and TRBJ2-1, with 8 bases identical to TRBD1. CDR3 length equals 16 residues. The germline V gene encodes CDR1 SGHRS and CDR2 YFSETQ. The ends lost 1 base at V and 6 bases at J; junction bases unmatched: 9. The DNA of the CDR3 is TGCGCCAGCAGCTTGCAAACAGGGGGAGTACCCAATGAGCAGTTCTTC. Translated, it gives CASSLQTGGVPNEQFF.

The chain has TRBV19 and TRBJ2-2, with 8 nucleotides matching TRBD1. J gave up 3 bases and V 6 bases, and 6 bases lay outside the gene matches. Germline CDR1 and CDR2: LNHDA and SQIVND (reference sequence). CDR3 length: 15 amino acids. CDR3 nucleotides: TGTGCCAGTAGCTTCAGGGGGCTCGACACCGGGGAGCTGTTTTTT. Protein: CASSFRGLDTGELFF.

This sequence joins TRBV7-9 and TRBJ2-4; 10 nucleotides line up with TRBD1. The CDR3 length is 18 residues. Germline CDR1 reads SEHNR; CDR2 reads FQNEAQ (reference sequence). Trimming cost V 5 bases and J 1 base; bases outside gene matches: 11. The CDR3 sequence is CASSPGTGEVWAKNIQYF. DNA for the CDR3: TGTGCCAGCAGCCCCGGGACAGGGGAAGTTTGGGCCAAAAACATTCAGTACTTC.

This rearrangement joins TRBV9 to TRBJ1-6; D gene uncertain. With 1 base removed from V and 8 bases from J, the gap between germline ends came to 7 bases. The CDR3 extends over 13 amino acids. Germline lookup yields CDR1 SGDLS and CDR2 YYNGEE. CDR3 sequence (DNA): TGTGCCAGCAGCGTATTGCAGGATTCACCCCTCCACTTT. Its translation: CASSVLQDSPLHF.

The chain uses TRBV11-3 and TRBJ2-2; tentatively, D is TRBD1 (6 bases). This CDR3 contains 13 residues. Germline V gives CDR1 SGHNT, CDR2 YENEEA. V lost 8 bases to trimming and J lost 0 bases, with 7 bases between them. The chain's CDR3 is CASGGPNTGELFF. In DNA, the CDR3 is TGTGCCAGCGGGGGCCCGAACACCGGGGAGCTGTTTTTT. The variable domain in full, completed from reference TRBV11-3 and TRBJ2-2, reads EAGVVQSPRYKIIEKKQPVAFWCNPISGHNTLYWYLQNLGQGPELLIRYENEEAVDDSQLPKDRFSAERLKGVDSTLKIQPAELGDSAVYLCASGGPNTGELFFGEGSRLTVL.

V usage is TRBV7-3 and J usage is TRBJ2-2, with TRBD2 matching 13 bases. Germline CDR1 reads SGHTA; CDR2 reads FQGTGA. This CDR3 contains 16 residues. V trimming: 2 bases; J trimming: 4 bases; junction bases outside the gene matches: 1. CDR3 in amino acids: CASSLGTSGVTGELFF. CDR3 DNA: TGTGCCAGCAGCTTAGGGACTAGCGGGGTCACCGGGGAGCTGTTTTTT. Filled out from reference TRBV7-3 and TRBJ2-2, the complete variable domain reads GAGVSQTPSNKVTEKGKYVELRCDPISGHTALYWYRQSLGQGPEFLIYFQGTGAADDSGLPNDRFFAVRPEGSVSTLKIQRTERGDSAVYLCASSLGTSGVTGELFFGEGSRLTVL.

This chain links TRBV7-9 with TRBJ2-2; D is unresolved. The V and J ends lost 2 bases and 6 bases respectively, with 10 bases between them. The CDR3 has 14 amino acids. The germline CDR1 and CDR2 sequences are SEHNR and FQNEAQ (reference sequence). The CDR3 sequence is CASSLPLSAGELFF. The CDR3 DNA reads as TGTGCCAGCAGCTTACCCTTGTCTGCCGGGGAGCTGTTTTTT.

This clone appeared once. The chain carries TRBV7-9 and TRBJ2-7; TRBD1 aligns across 12 bases. Germline CDR1 reads SEHNR; CDR2 reads FQNEAQ (reference sequence). The V and J ends lost 0 bases and 7 bases, in that order; junction bases with no gene match: 4. CDR3 size: 15 residues. The CDR3 nucleotides are TGTGCCAGCAGCTTAGCGGGGACAGGGGGCTGGGAGCAGTACTTC. This translates into CASSLAGTGGWEQYF.

The chain joins TRBV7-9 to TRBJ2-1, with 8 positions matching TRBD2. CDR3 length: 16 residues. The J segment lost 10 bases and the V segment lost 4 bases, leaving 15 bases of the junction unmatched. Per the germline V gene, CDR1 is SEHNR and CDR2 is FQNEAQ (reference sequence). Here the CDR3 reads CASSSPGGTFRDEQFF. CDR3 coding DNA: TGTGCCAGCAGCTCTCCGGGGGGGACCTTCCGAGACGAGCAGTTCTTC.

This clone is labeled as medium-sized (0.01 to 0.1%). The DNA for the CDR3 is TGTGCCAGCAGTTGGGACAGCTCCTACAATGAGCAGTTCTTC. Amino acids: CASSWDSSYNEQFF. The rearrangement uses TRBV27 and TRBJ2-1; 7 nucleotides align to TRBD1. CDR1 and CDR2 from the germline V gene are MNHEY and SMNVEV (reference sequence). CDR3 length: 14 amino acids. V lost 4 bases, J lost 0 bases, and 0 bases stayed unmatched.

A single count supports this clone. The chain recombines TRBV6-5 with TRBJ1-1; a weak D match, TRBD1 (6 bases). CDR1 and CDR2 (germline): MNHEY, SVGAGI. This CDR3 has 13 amino acids. The V gene lost 10 bases and the J gene lost 6 bases, with 18 bases spanning the gap. The CDR3 nucleotides read TGTGCCACTGTAGACAGGCCGGGCGCTGAAGCTTTCTTT. Translated: CATVDRPGAEAFF.

The V and J genes are TRBV9 and TRBJ1-1; TRBD1 aligns across 9 bases. The CDR3 is 16 amino acids. Trimming cost V 4 bases and J 3 bases; bases outside gene matches: 10. Germline V gene lookup returns CDR1 SGDLS and CDR2 YYNGEE. CDR3 loop: CASSIPRDRDHTEAFF. CDR3 in DNA: TGTGCCAGCAGCATCCCCCGGGACAGGGATCACACTGAAGCTTTCTTT. Full variable domain (missing parts from reference TRBV9 and TRBJ1-1): DSGVTQTPKHLITATGQRVTLRCSPRSGDLSVYWYQQSLDQGLQFLIQYYNGEERAKGNILERFSAQQFPDLHSELNLSSLELGDSALYFCASSIPRDRDHTEAFFGQGTRLTVV.

The chain carries TRBV3-1 (or the pseudogene TRBV3-2) and TRBJ2-6; possible D gene TRBD1, 7 bases. The germline gives CDR1 LGHDT, CDR2 YNNKEL (reference sequence). CDR3 length equals 17 residues. Trimming shortened V by 4 bases and J by 2 bases, and 15 bases separated the two germline ends. The CDR3 bases are TGTGCCAGCAGCCGTTTACAGGGGAGGACTGGGGCCAACGTCCTGACTTTC. Its protein is CASSRLQGRTGANVLTF.

V is TRBV12-3 or TRBV12-4 and J is TRBJ2-7; D might be TRBD2 (6 bases). Trimming took off 5 bases at V and 4 bases at J, with 12 bases between the two ends. The CDR3 is 13 residues long. In nucleotides, the CDR3 is TGTGCCAGCAGTCCTACTAGCAGTTACGAGCAGTACTTC. This codes for CASSPTSSYEQYF.

This chain uses TRBV10-3 with TRBJ2-7, with TRBD1 identical over 7 bases. V lost 5 bases, J lost 3 bases, and 7 bases stayed unmatched. The CDR3 totals 14 residues. Germline assignment: CDR1 ENHRY and CDR2 SYGVKD. The CDR3 here is CAISPRGQDYEQYF. CDR3 nucleotide sequence: TGTGCCATCAGTCCCCGAGGACAGGACTACGAGCAGTACTTC.

The chain uses TRBV5-1 and TRBJ1-1; maybe TRBD1 (6 bases). V lost 1 base to trimming and J lost 5 bases, with 15 bases between them. The CDR3 is made up of 15 amino acids. Per the germline V gene, CDR1 is SGHRS and CDR2 is YFSETQ. DNA of the CDR3: TGCGCCAGCAGCTTGCAGGGGCTGTTGGAAACTGAAGCTTTCTTT. Translating gives CASSLQGLLETEAFF.

The CDR3 sequence: CASSPGWTGGQGDTQYF. CDR3 nucleotide sequence: TGTGCCAGCAGCCCAGGGTGGACGGGGGGCCAGGGAGATACGCAGTATTTT. The chain uses TRBV9 and TRBJ2-3; D possibly corresponds to TRBD2 (7 bases). The CDR3 has 17 amino acids. CDR1 and CDR2 from the germline V gene are SGDLS and YYNGEE. V lost 4 bases and J 5 bases, leaving 23 bases between the germline ends.

This clone is judged medium-sized. The chain links TRBV12-3 or TRBV12-4 to TRBJ2-1; 8 nucleotides match TRBD2. There are 12 residues in the CDR3. V shed 5 bases and J 8 bases; nucleotides not matched to a gene: 2. This CDR3 is CASSGTRHEQFF. The CDR3 DNA is TGTGCCAGCAGTGGGACTAGGCATGAGCAGTTCTTC.

The chain combines TRBV6-5 with TRBJ2-7; TRBD1 might be the D (6 bases). In germline, CDR1 is MNHEY, CDR2 SVGAGI. This CDR3 comprises 12 residues. V was pared by 11 bases and J by 3 bases, with 14 bases between. The CDR3 loop reads CAGGRGYYEQYF. CDR3 coding DNA: TGTGCCGGGGGAAGGGGGTACTACGAGCAGTACTTC.

This chain uses TRBV5-1 with TRBJ2-7, with D perhaps matching TRBD1 (6 bases). Germline V lookup: CDR1 SGHRS, CDR2 YFSETQ. The CDR3 contains 15 residues. V dropped 4 bases and J dropped 2 bases, with 16 bases sitting between them. The CDR3 region has the DNA TGCGCCAGCAGCCGCGCCGTCAGGGGCCCCTACGAGCAGTACTTC. This sequence encodes CASSRAVRGPYEQYF.